Each of the 2 T cell receptor beta chains below was sequenced from the same sample in a study of blood T cell repertoires in COVID-19. The data were produced by immunoSEQ multiplex PCR, yet TCRdb's version contains in-frame clones alone and is incomplete. The data contain over 120,000 clones, 60% to 80% of them singletons. Sequencing was carried out using peripheral blood. These receptors came from a woman aged 50 to 60 with active or convalescent COVID-19.

The rearrangement uses TRBV27 and TRBJ1-6; TRBD1 aligns across 7 bases. Germline CDR1 MNHEY, CDR2 SMNVEV (reference sequence). This CDR3 contains 15 residues. The ends lost 3 bases at V and 7 bases at J; junction bases unmatched: 6. CDR3 in DNA: TGTGCCAGCAGTTTTAACAGGGGATTCAATTCACCCCTCCACTTT. Its protein product is CASSFNRGFNSPLHF.

The J gene is TRBJ2-5, the V gene TRBV7-8, with 7 bases matching TRBD2. The CDR3 consists of 16 residues. In germline, CDR1 is SGHVS, CDR2 FQNEAQ. After removal of 5 bases from V and 4 bases from J, the junction contained 13 bases not matched to a gene. The CDR3 loop is CASSPNYGERGETQYF. The DNA of the CDR3 is TGTGCCAGCAGCCCCAATTACGGGGAGCGGGGAGAGACCCAGTACTTC.